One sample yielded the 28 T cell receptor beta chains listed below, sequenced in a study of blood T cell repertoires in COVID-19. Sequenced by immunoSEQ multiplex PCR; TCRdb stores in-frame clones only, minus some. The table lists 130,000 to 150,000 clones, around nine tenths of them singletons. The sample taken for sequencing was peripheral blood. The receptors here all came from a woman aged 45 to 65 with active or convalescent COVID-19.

This chain's CDR3 is CASSDPGQHNNEQFF. Here the CDR3 DNA reads TGTGCCAGTAGTGATCCGGGACAGCATAACAATGAGCAGTTCTTC. The chain is built from TRBV19 and TRBJ2-1; 7 bases agree with TRBD1. Trimming removed 5 bases from V and 5 bases from J; junction bases left unmatched: 9. Germline values: CDR1 LNHDA, CDR2 SQIVND (reference sequence). The CDR3 is 15 residues long.

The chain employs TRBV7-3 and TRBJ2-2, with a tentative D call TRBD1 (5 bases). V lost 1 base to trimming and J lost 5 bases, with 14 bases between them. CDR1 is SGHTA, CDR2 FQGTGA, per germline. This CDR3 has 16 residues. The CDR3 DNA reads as TGTGCCAGCAGCTTAAGTAGCACACCAGGGACCGGGGAGCTGTTTTTT. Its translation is CASSLSSTPGTGELFF.

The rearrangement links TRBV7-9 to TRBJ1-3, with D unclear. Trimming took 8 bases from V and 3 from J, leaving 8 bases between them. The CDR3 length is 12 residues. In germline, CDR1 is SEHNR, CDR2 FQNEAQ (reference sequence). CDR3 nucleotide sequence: TGTGCCAGCGCAGGTTTTGGAAACACCATATATTTT. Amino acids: CASAGFGNTIYF.

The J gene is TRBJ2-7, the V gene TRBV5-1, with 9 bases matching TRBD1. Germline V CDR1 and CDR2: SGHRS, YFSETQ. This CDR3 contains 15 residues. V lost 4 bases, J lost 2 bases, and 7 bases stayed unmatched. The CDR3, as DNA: TGCGCCAGCAGCCCGCGGACAGGGGTTACCTACGAGCAGTACTTC. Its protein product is CASSPRTGVTYEQYF.

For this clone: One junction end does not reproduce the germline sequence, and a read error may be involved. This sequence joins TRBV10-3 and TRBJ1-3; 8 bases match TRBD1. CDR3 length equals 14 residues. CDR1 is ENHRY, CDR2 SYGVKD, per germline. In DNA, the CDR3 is TGTGCCACCAGTGCGGACAGGGCTGGAAACACCATATATTTT. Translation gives CATSADRAGNTIYF.

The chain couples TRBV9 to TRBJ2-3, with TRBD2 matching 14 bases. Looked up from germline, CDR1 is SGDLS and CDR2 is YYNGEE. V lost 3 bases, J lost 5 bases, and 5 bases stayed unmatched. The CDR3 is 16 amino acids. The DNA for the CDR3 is TGTGCCAGCAGCGGGACTAGCGGGGGGTATGGAGATACGCAGTATTTT. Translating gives CASSGTSGGYGDTQYF.

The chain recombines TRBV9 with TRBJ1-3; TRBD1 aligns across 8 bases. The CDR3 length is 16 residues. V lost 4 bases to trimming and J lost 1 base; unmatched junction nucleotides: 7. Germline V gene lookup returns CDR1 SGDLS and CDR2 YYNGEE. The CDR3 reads CASSSQQGASGNTIYF. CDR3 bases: TGTGCCAGCAGCAGCCAGCAGGGGGCATCTGGAAACACCATATATTTT.

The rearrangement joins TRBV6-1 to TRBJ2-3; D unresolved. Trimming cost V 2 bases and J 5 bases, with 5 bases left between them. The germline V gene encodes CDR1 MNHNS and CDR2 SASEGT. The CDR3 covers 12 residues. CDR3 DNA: TGTGCCAGCAGTGAATTTCGAGATACGCAGTATTTT. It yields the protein CASSEFRDTQYF.

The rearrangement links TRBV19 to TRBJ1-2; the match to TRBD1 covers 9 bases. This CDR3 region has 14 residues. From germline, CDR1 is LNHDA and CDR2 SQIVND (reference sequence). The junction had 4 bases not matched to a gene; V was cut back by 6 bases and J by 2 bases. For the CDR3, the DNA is TGTGCCAGTAGGGCTGGACAGGGGAACTATGGCTACACCTTC. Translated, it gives CASRAGQGNYGYTF.

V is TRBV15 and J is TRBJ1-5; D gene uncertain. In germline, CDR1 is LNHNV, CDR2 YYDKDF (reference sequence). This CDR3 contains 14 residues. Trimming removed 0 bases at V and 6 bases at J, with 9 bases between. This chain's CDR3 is CATSRDRSGQPQHF. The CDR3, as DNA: TGTGCCACCAGCAGAGATCGTTCGGGTCAGCCCCAGCATTTT.

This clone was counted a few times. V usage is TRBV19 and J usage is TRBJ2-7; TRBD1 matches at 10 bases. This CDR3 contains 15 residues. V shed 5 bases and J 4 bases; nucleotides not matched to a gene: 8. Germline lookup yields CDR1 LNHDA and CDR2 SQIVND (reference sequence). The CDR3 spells CASSGTGTGEYEQYF. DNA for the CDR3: TGTGCCAGTAGTGGAACCGGGACAGGGGAATACGAGCAGTACTTC.

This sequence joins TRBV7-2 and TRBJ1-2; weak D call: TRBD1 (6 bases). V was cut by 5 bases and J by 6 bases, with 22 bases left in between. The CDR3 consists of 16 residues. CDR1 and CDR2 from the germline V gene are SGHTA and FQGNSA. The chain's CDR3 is CASSQTGTGRGHGYTF. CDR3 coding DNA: TGTGCCAGCAGCCAAACGGGTACAGGGCGTGGACATGGCTACACCTTC.

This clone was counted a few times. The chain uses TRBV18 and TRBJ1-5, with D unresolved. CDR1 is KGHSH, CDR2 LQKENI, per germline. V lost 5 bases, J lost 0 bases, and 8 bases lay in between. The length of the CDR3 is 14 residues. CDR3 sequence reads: CASSYSGSNQPQHF. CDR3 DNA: TGTGCCAGCTCATACAGTGGTAGCAATCAGCCCCAGCATTTT.

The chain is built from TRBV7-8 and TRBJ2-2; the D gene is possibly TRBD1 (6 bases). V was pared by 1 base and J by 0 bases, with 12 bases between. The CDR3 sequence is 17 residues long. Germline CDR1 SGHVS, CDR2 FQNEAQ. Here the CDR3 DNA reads TGTGCCAGCAGCTTAGATCTTTGGACAGCGAACACCGGGGAGCTGTTTTTT. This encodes CASSLDLWTANTGELFF.

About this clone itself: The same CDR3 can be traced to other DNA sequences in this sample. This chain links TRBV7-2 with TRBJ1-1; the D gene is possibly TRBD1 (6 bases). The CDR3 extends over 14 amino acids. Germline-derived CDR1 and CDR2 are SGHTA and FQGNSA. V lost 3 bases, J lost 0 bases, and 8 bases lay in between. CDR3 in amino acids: CASSFDRLNTEAFF. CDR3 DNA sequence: TGTGCCAGCAGCTTTGACAGGCTGAACACTGAAGCTTTCTTT. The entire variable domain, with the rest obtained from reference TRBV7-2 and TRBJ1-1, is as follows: GAGVSQSPSNKVTEKGKDVELRCDPISGHTALYWYRQSLGQGLEFLIYFQGNSAPDKSGLPSDRFSAERTGGSVSTLTIQRTQQEDSAVYLCASSFDRLNTEAFFGQGTRLTVV.

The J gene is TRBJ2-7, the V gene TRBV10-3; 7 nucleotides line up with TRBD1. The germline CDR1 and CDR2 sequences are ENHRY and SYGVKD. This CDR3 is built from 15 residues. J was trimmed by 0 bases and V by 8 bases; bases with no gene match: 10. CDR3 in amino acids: CAIRTRQGYSYEQYF. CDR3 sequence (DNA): TGTGCCATCCGCACGCGACAGGGATACTCCTACGAGCAGTACTTC.

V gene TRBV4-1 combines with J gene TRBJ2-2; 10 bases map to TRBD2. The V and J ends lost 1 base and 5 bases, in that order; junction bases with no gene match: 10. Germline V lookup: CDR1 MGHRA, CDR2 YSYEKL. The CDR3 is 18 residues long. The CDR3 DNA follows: TGCGCCAGCAGCCAAGGGGGGCTAGCGGGAGTGGGGACCGGGGAGCTGTTTTTT. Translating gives CASSQGGLAGVGTGELFF.

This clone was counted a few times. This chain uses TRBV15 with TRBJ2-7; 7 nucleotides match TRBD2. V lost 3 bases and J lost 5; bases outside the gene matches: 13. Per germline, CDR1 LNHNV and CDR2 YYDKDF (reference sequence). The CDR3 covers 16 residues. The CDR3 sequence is CATSRDRGRVGHEQYF. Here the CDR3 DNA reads TGTGCCACCAGCAGGGACCGGGGGAGGGTCGGACACGAGCAGTACTTC.

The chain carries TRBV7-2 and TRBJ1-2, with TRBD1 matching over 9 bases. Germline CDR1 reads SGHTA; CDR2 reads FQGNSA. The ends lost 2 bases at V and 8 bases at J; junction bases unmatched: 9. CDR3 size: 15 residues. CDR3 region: CASSLYTGTGPGYTF. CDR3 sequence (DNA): TGTGCCAGCAGCTTATATACCGGGACAGGGCCAGGCTACACCTTC.

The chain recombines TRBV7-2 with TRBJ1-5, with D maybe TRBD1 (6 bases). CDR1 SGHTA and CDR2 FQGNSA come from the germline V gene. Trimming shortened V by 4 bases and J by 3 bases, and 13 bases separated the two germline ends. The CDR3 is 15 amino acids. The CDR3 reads CASSSQGNNNQPQHF. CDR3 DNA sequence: TGTGCCAGCAGCTCACAGGGTAATAACAATCAGCCCCAGCATTTT.

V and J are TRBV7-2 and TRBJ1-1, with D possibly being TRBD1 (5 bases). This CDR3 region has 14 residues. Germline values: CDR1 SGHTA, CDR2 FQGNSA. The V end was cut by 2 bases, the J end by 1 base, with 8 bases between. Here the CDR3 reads CASSLQQANTEAFF. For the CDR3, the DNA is TGTGCCAGCAGCTTACAACAGGCGAACACTGAAGCTTTCTTT.

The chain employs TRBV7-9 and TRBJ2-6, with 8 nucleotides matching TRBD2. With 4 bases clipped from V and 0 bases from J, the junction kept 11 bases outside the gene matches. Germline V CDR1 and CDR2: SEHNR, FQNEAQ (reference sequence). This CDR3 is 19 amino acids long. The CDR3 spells CASSSLGRGSYSGANVLTF. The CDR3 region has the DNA TGTGCCAGCAGCTCCCTCGGGAGGGGGTCGTACTCTGGGGCCAACGTCCTGACTTTC. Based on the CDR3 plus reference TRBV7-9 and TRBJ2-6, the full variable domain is DTGVSQNPRHKITKRGQNVTFRCDPISEHNRLYWYRQTLGQGPEFLTYFQNEAQLEKSRLLSDRFSAERPKGSFSTLEIQRTEQGDSAMYLCASSSLGRGSYSGANVLTFGAGSRLTVL.

CDR3 loop: CASSLGISNTEAFF. The CDR3 DNA sequence: TGTGCCAGCAGCCTAGGAATATCGAACACTGAAGCTTTCTTT. The gene calls are TRBV6-5 and TRBJ1-1; D ambiguous. Trimming pared 6 bases from V and 1 base from J, leaving 12 bases between. This CDR3 is built from 14 residues. From germline, CDR1 is MNHEY and CDR2 SVGAGI.

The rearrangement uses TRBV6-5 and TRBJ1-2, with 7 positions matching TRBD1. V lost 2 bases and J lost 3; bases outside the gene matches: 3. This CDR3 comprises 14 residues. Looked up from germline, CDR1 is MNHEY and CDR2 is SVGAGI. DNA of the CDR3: TGTGCCAGCAGTTACCGGGGACAGCACTATGGCTACACCTTC. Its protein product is CASSYRGQHYGYTF.

The CDR3 reads CSVREGKNTEAFF. The CDR3 DNA is TGCAGCGTGCGAGAGGGAAAGAACACTGAAGCTTTCTTT. The gene calls are TRBV29-1 and TRBJ1-1; D is unresolved. Trimming took 6 bases from V and 1 from J, leaving 12 bases between them. The germline V gene has CDR1 SQVTM and CDR2 ANQGSEA. The CDR3 runs to 13 residues.

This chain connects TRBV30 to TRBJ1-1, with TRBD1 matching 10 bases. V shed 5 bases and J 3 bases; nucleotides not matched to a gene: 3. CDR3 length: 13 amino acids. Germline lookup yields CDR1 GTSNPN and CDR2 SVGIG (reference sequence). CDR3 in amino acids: CAWGDRGHTEAFF. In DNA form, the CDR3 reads TGTGCCTGGGGAGACAGGGGGCACACTGAAGCTTTCTTT.

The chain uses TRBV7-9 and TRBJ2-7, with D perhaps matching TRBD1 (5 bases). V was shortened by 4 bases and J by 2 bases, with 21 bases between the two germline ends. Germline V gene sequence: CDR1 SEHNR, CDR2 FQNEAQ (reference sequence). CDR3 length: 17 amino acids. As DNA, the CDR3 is TGTGCCAGCAGCTCCCCCCTAGAAGGGGTCAGGCCCTACGAGCAGTACTTC. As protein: CASSSPLEGVRPYEQYF.

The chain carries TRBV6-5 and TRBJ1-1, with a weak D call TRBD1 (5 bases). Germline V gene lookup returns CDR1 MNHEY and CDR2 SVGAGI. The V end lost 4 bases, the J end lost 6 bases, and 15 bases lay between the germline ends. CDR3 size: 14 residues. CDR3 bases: TGTGCCAGCAGTTCTGGGAGGGACGGGTCTGAAGCTTTCTTT. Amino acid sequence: CASSSGRDGSEAFF.